What follows are 10 T cell receptor beta chains derived from one specimen sequenced in a study of neoadjuvant anti-PD-1 for oral cavity cancer. The protocol was immunoSEQ multiplex PCR, while the TCRdb copy is restricted to in-frame clones and leaves out a portion. The data hold about 81,000 clones, with about four fifths observed a single time. This material consisted of PBMCs, taken before nivolumab (anti-PD-1) treatment. Source of these receptors: a person between 35 and 79 years old with oral cavity squamous cell carcinoma.

The chain combines TRBV2 with TRBJ2-3; D possibly corresponds to TRBD2 (6 bases). Germline loops: CDR1 SNHLY, CDR2 FYNNEI. This CDR3 contains 13 residues. Between the trimmed V and J ends, which lost 5 bases and 1 base, there was a span of 7 bases. The CDR3 nucleotides read TGTGCCAGCAGTACGGGGGGCACAGATACGCAGTATTTT. Translated, it gives CASSTGGTDTQYF.

V usage is TRBV7-2 and J usage is TRBJ2-7, with D possibly matching TRBD2 (6 bases). The V gene's germline CDR1 is SGHTA and CDR2 FQGNSA. Trimming stripped 5 bases from V and 2 bases from J, with 13 bases between. CDR3 length equals 14 residues. CDR3 DNA: TGTGCCAGCAGCCCGCGGGACCAAGCCTACGAGCAGTACTTC. Amino acid sequence: CASSPRDQAYEQYF.

The CDR3 protein is CASADGQMNTEAFF. CDR3 DNA sequence: TGTGCCAGCGCGGATGGACAGATGAACACTGAAGCTTTCTTT. This chain joins TRBV19 and TRBJ1-1; the D gene is possibly TRBD1 (6 bases). Trimming cost V 9 bases and J 0 bases, with 14 bases left between them. Germline V gene sequence: CDR1 LNHDA, CDR2 SQIVND (reference sequence). CDR3 length equals 14 residues.

The chain recombines TRBV30 with TRBJ1-1; D remains unclear. Between the trimmed V and J ends, which lost 0 bases and 3 bases, there was a span of 11 bases. Germline loops: CDR1 GTSNPN, CDR2 SVGIG (reference sequence). CDR3 size: 14 residues. The CDR3 region is CAWSVSGPHTEAFF. The CDR3 DNA reads as TGTGCCTGGAGTGTATCGGGCCCACACACTGAAGCTTTCTTT.

In DNA, the CDR3 is TGTGCCTGGAGTAAGACCCAGGGTGGTCAGCCCCAGCATTTT. It yields the protein CAWSKTQGGQPQHF. The chain joins TRBV30 to TRBJ1-5; D is possibly TRBD1 (5 bases). This CDR3 is built from 14 residues. V lost 2 bases and J lost 6, with 14 bases in between. The germline gives CDR1 GTSNPN, CDR2 SVGIG (reference sequence). Drawing the rest from reference TRBV30 and TRBJ1-5, the complete variable domain is SQTIHQWPATLVQPVGSPLSLECTVEGTSNPNLYWYRQAAGRGLQLLFYSVGIGQISSEVPQNLSASRPQDRQFILSSKKLLLSDSGFYLCAWSKTQGGQPQHFGDGTRLSIL.

The chain carries TRBV19 and TRBJ1-5; 8 bases line up with TRBD1. The CDR3 spans 14 residues. The germline gives CDR1 LNHDA, CDR2 SQIVND (reference sequence). After removal of 7 bases from V and 6 bases from J, the junction contained 8 bases not matched to a gene. CDR3 sequence reads: CASTSQGVSQPQHF. CDR3 sequence (DNA): TGTGCCAGTACTTCACAGGGGGTAAGTCAGCCCCAGCATTTT.

This clone was seen more than once but under ten times. V is TRBV6-1 and J is TRBJ1-1; D is undetermined. Germline values: CDR1 MNHNS, CDR2 SASEGT. V gave up 5 bases and J gave up 3 bases, with 10 bases separating them. This CDR3 comprises 13 residues. The CDR3 sequence: CASSFWWDTEAFF. CDR3 coding DNA: TGTGCCAGCAGTTTCTGGTGGGACACTGAAGCTTTCTTT.

This clone was picked up one time. The J gene is TRBJ2-1, the V gene TRBV5-4; D remains unclear. V was shortened by 9 bases and J by 11 bases, with 24 bases between the two germline ends. The CDR3 loop spans 14 amino acids. The germline V gene has CDR1 SGHNT and CDR2 YYREEE (reference sequence). CDR3 nucleotide sequence: TGTGCCACCCTTCCACAGCCAGGCCTAATGAAGCAGTTCTTC. Translated: CATLPQPGLMKQFF.

V gene TRBV5-1 combines with J gene TRBJ1-1; D is possibly TRBD1 (5 bases). Germline loops: CDR1 SGHRS, CDR2 YFSETQ. The CDR3 is made up of 14 amino acids. V shed 2 bases and J shed 0 bases, with 8 bases lying between them. Here the CDR3 reads CASSFGDVNTEAFF. CDR3 sequence (DNA): TGCGCCAGCAGCTTTGGGGACGTGAACACTGAAGCTTTCTTT. The whole variable domain, filled in from reference TRBV5-1 and TRBJ1-1, reads KAGVTQTPRYLIKTRGQQVTLSCSPISGHRSVSWYQQTPGQGLQFLFEYFSETQRNKGNFPGRFSGRQFSNSRSEMNVSTLELGDSALYLCASSFGDVNTEAFFGQGTRLTVV.

The V gene is TRBV5-1, the J gene TRBJ2-1; 10 bases fit TRBD2. V gave up 0 bases and J gave up 6 bases; unmatched junction bases: 6. The CDR3 contains 16 residues. Germline V CDR1 and CDR2: SGHRS, YFSETQ. The CDR3 region is CASSLDGSGRSNEQFF. CDR3 DNA: TGCGCCAGCAGCTTGGATGGTAGCGGGAGGAGCAATGAGCAGTTCTTC.